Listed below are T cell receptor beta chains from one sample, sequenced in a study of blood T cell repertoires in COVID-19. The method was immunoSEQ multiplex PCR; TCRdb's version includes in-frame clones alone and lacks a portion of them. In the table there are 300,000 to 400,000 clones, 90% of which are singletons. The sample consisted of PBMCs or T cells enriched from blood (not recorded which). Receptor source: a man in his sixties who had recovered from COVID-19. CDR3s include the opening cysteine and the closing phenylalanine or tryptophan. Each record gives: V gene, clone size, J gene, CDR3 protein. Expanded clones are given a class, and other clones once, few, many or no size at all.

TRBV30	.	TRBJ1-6	CAWSVGHPRSPLHF
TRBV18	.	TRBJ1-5	CASSTGTGDQPQHF
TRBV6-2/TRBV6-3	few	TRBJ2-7	CASSYQRVAGGSYEQYF
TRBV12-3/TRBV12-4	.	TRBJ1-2	CASSLSGSYGYTF
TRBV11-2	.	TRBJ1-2	CASSPSGTLYGYTF
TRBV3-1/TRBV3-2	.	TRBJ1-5	CASSQGGGGQPQHF
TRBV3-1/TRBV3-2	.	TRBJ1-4	CASSQESWSNEKLFF
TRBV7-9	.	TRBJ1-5	CASSSGEGQGARQPQHF
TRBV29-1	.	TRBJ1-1	CSGGELPNTEAFF
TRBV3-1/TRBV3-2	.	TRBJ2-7	CASSQDLTSGGYEQYF
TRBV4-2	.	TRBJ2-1	CASSSRPIRNNEQFF
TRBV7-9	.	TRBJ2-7	CASSSKGQRAYEQYF
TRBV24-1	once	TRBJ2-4	CATRADRELENIQYF
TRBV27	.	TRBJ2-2	CASSSLAGTGELFF
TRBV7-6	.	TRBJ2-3	CASSPTGSRADTQYF
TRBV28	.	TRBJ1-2	CASSPRTGRDGYTF
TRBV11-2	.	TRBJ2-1	CASSARSGGPYNEQFF
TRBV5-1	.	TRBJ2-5	CASSSGQIQETQYF
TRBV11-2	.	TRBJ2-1	CASSTQTSGIYNEQFF
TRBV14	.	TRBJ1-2	CASSGGAFGYTF
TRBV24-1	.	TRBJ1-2	CATSDSGPGNLGYTF
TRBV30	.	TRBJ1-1	CAWSVPTSDKIEAFF
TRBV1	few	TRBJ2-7	CTSSVRTSATYEQYF
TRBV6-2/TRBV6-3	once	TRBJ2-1	CASSTRGSASTPFF
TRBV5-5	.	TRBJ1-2	CASSLYSGQINYGYTF
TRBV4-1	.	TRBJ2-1	CASSQDPTGGYNEQFF
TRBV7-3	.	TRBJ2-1	CASSPGQGANEQFF
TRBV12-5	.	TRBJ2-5	CASGTQVGAGGKETQYF
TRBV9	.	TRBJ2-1	CASSVFVAGRNEQFF
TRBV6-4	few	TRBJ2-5	CASSDPSGRRVPQYF
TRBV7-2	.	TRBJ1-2	CASTPKAGNYGYTF
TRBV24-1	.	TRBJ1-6	CATSGTGRNSPLHF
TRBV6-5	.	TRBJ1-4	CATSVGLMWEKLFF
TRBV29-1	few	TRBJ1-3	CSVRQGAGNTIYF
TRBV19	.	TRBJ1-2	CASSRATGNYGYTF
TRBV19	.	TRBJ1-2	CASSHPTGIRYYTF
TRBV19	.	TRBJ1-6	CASRTGLRSPLHF
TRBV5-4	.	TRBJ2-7	CASSLQGATHEQYF
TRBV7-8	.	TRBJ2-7	CASSATRSSYEQYF
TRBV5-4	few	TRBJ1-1	CASSFREEDTEAFF
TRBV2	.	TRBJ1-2	CASKQSGQDYGYTF
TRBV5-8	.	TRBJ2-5	CASSWGQGAFSETQYF
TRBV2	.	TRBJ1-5	CASSDYNQPQHF
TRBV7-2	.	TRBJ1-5	CASSNRARDLYNQPQHF
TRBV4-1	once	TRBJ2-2	CASSQVVGGRRELFF
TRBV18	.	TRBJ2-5	CASSPVLAGETQYF
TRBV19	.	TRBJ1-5	CASSKQGNQPQHF
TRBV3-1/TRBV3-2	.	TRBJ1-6	CASSQSGDRAPLHF
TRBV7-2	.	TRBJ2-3	CASSSWGVTTDTQYF
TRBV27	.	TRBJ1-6	CASRPGGRDSPLHF
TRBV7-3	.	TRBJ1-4	CASSSGQGIEKLFF
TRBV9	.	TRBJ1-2	CASSGGQGIFYGYTF
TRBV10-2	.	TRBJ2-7	CASSDRVAYEQYF
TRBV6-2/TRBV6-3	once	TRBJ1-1	CASSRGQGIGEAFF
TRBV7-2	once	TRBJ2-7	CASRAGAYEQYF
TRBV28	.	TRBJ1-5	CASQLDTPRGQPQHF
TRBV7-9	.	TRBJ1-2	CASSLAPRQNNYGYTF
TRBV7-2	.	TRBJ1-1	CASSLGRWNTEAFF
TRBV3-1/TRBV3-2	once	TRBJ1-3	CASSQVFRAGNTIYF
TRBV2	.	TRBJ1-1	CASSEAGTLTEAFF